The table lists the clone carrying this T cell receptor (beta chain) with a count of one. Its specificity is unknown. The data were obtained in a study of cytomegalovirus exposure and HLA in healthy donors. Turning to the study itself: Earlier sequencing of about 179 million T cells yielded nearly 120 million unique TCR beta sequences. Overall study results and limits: Information on immune exposure was restricted to one variable (CMV serostatus). Cytomegalovirus status was reportedly diagnosed by the classifier with high sensitivity and specificity.

PCR primers comprised 60 Vbeta and 13 Jbeta primers. Authors' processing steps: As a later analysis found, there were 82 million or so unique TCR beta chains, of which roughly 11 million were shared. The table came from immunoSEQ multiplex PCR; TCRdb's copy has only in-frame clones and leaves some out. D and trimming were read from the DNA, whereas the V and J calls and clone size are those reported in that table. The sample consists of some 65,000 clones, less than 70% of them appearing once. V lost 0 bases to trimming and J lost 14 bases, with 14 bases between them. The CDR3 extends over 12 amino acids. Per the germline V gene, CDR1 is SGDLS and CDR2 is YYNGEE.

The specimen sequenced was PBMCs. The origin of this receptor is a woman aged 25 to 39 in good health and CMV-seronegative. The chain employs TRBV9 and TRBJ1-2; D is uncertain. CDR3 residues: CASSVAAQVQTF. CDR3 coding DNA: TGTGCCAGCAGCGTAGCTGCCCAGGTCCAAACCTTC.